This is a list of T cell receptor beta chains from one sample in a study of T cell responses to AZD1222 COVID-19 vaccine. Measured with immunoSEQ multiplex PCR; TCRdb has only the in-frame clones, and not every one. Altogether about 94,000 clones are present, 85% being singletons, with the ten largest covering 4.5%. Specimen: peripheral blood, collected 28 days after the second AZD1222 dose. The receptor source for this set is an adult who received the AZD1222 COVID-19 vaccine. Each CDR3 is given without its conserved first and last residue.

v_call	j_call	cdr3_aa
TRBV18	TRBJ2-6	ASSPKTRGGRSGANVLT
TRBV7-9	TRBJ1-6	ASSLADSPLH
TRBV2	TRBJ2-1	ASSASQGSYNEQF
TRBV3-1/TRBV3-2	TRBJ1-6	ASSQTDAGNSPLH
TRBV12-3/TRBV12-4	TRBJ2-5	ASSGGPETQY
TRBV12-3/TRBV12-4	TRBJ2-5	ASTTGTQETQY
TRBV28	TRBJ1-6	ASRGGDSPLH
TRBV27	TRBJ2-2	ASRSSSLTGELF
TRBV6-1	TRBJ1-2	ASSEVDAKGYGYT
TRBV29-1	TRBJ1-1	SVEQGVSIMNTEAF
TRBV9	TRBJ2-3	ASSGDRVSTDTQY
TRBV28	TRBJ2-3	ASSSFSGTSTDTQY
TRBV6-6	TRBJ2-1	ASSPTGNEQF
TRBV3-1/TRBV3-2	TRBJ2-7	ASSQVKSGLTYEQY
TRBV5-4	TRBJ2-3	ASSSEADTQY